This T cell receptor beta chain was identified during a study of T cell responses to AZD1222 COVID-19 vaccine. TCRdb keeps only in-frame clones here, not all; method: immunoSEQ multiplex PCR. The sample has tens of thousands of clones; about 82% are singletons. The CDR3 loop spans 13 amino acids. The ends were cut back, 6 bases at V and 5 bases at J, with 13 bases in the middle. Germline V gene sequence: CDR1 SGHRS, CDR2 YFSETQ. The chain uses TRBV5-1 and TRBJ2-3; D gene uncertain. This sequence originates from an adult in good health. The material sequenced was peripheral blood, taken on day 0 of AZD1222 vaccination. CDR3 nucleotides: TGCGCCAGCAACTCTGAACCTGGAGATACGCAGTATTTT. Amino acid sequence: CASNSEPGDTQYF.